The sequence of this TCR beta chain was determined in a study of cytotoxic CD8 clonotypes in ibrutinib-treated CLL. Study conclusions and caveats: Clonotypes that were public were uncommon, and they contracted or stayed stable on treatment.

About this clone itself: Its antigen is unknown.

Germline CDR1 SGHNT, CDR2 YYREEE (reference sequence). The germline V and J ends were trimmed by 3 bases and 2 bases, with 1 base remaining between them. This CDR3 region has 11 residues. TCRdb keeps only in-frame clones here, not all; method: immunoSEQ multiplex PCR. The sample shows about 130,000 clones, approximately 80% of them seen only once. The source was PBMCs, collected after 24 months of ibrutinib treatment. This clonotype was obtained from a human donor with chronic lymphocytic leukemia. The rearrangement uses TRBV5-4 and TRBJ2-3, with D uncertain. The CDR3 protein is CASSYTDTQYF. CDR3 sequence (DNA): TGTGCCAGCAGCTACACAGATACGCAGTATTTT.